The rows below give T cell receptor beta chains drawn from one sample of a study of blood T cell repertoires in COVID-19. TCRdb keeps only in-frame clones here, not all; method: immunoSEQ multiplex PCR. The table shows approximately 350,000 clones, with around 86% occurring only once. The sample taken for sequencing was PBMCs or T cells enriched from blood (not recorded which). Receptors were obtained from a woman aged 50 to 60 who had recovered from COVID-19. Each CDR3 is given with its conserved first and last residue. The D gene is left open where the match is weak. Some rows mark clone size as missing; the rest say once, few, many or name a class of expanded clone.

D gene,clone size,CDR3 length,V gene,J gene,CDR3 DNA,CDR3 protein
.,.,14,TRBV11-1,TRBJ1-2,TGTGCCAGCAGCTCAAGATCAGGGGACTATGGCTACACCTTC,CASSSRSGDYGYTF
TRBD1,.,13,TRBV6-2/TRBV6-3,TRBJ1-2,TGTGCCAGCAGTAGGGGGCGTTACTATGGCTACACCTTC,CASSRGRYYGYTF
.,.,12,TRBV6-5,TRBJ2-7,TGTGCCATCCAGGTCACACCCTACGAGCAGTACTTC,CAIQVTPYEQYF
TRBD1,.,14,TRBV10-3,TRBJ1-2,TGTGCCATCAGGTTGGACAGGGGAAACTATGGCTACACCTTC,CAIRLDRGNYGYTF
.,.,14,TRBV9,TRBJ2-7,TGTGCCAGCAGCGTAGTAGACTCCCGGGGGGAGCAGTACTTC,CASSVVDSRGEQYF
.,.,15,TRBV27,TRBJ2-7,TGTGCCAGCAGTGTGGAGGGGGCTGGGGGCTACGAGCAGTACTTC,CASSVEGAGGYEQYF
TRBD1,once,15,TRBV6-2/TRBV6-3,TRBJ1-1,TGTGCCAGCAGTAGGACCACAGGGGTGAACACTGAAGCTTTCTTT,CASSRTTGVNTEAFF
TRBD1,.,15,TRBV19,TRBJ1-5,TGTGCCAGTAAGTCACAGGGGTTCAGCAATCAGCCCCAGCATTTT,CASKSQGFSNQPQHF
TRBD2,.,13,TRBV7-9,TRBJ2-5,TGTGCCAGCAGCCTGGGACTAGCGGAGACCCAGTACTTC,CASSLGLAETQYF
.,.,16,TRBV7-9,TRBJ2-3,TGTGCCAGCAGTGTCGGCGGGGCACCGGGTATTGATACGCAGTATTTT,CASSVGGAPGIDTQYF
.,.,14,TRBV5-8,TRBJ2-7,TGTGCCAGCAGCTTGGGACGGACAGCCTACGAGCAGTACTTC,CASSLGRTAYEQYF
TRBD2,.,17,TRBV4-1,TRBJ2-1,TGCGCCAGCAGCCAAGAAGGGACTAGCGGGAGGGCCCGAGAGCAGTTCTTC,CASSQEGTSGRAREQFF
TRBD1,.,15,TRBV20-1,TRBJ2-5,TGCAGTGCTAGTACTGGGACAGGGAGGGGAGAGACCCAGTACTTC,CSASTGTGRGETQYF
.,once,15,TRBV18,TRBJ1-5,TGTGCCAGCTCACCTCCCAGGGAAAGCAATCAGCCCCAGCATTTT,CASSPPRESNQPQHF
.,.,13,TRBV7-2,TRBJ1-3,TGTGCCAGCAGCGACTACAATCGAAACACCATATATTTT,CASSDYNRNTIYF
TRBD2,.,15,TRBV19,TRBJ2-5,TGTGCCAGTAGCGATAGCGGGGGGTACCAAGAGACCCAGTACTTC,CASSDSGGYQETQYF
.,.,15,TRBV7-9,TRBJ2-2,TGTGCCAGCAGCTTAGGAGGACTCGGCCCCGGGGAGCTGTTTTTT,CASSLGGLGPGELFF
.,.,14,TRBV19,TRBJ2-5,TGTGCCAGTAGTATAACCATTAAGGGGGAGACCCAGTACTTC,CASSITIKGETQYF
TRBD1,.,14,TRBV5-1,TRBJ1-2,TGCGCCAGCGCCAACGACAGGGGAGAAAGTGGCTACACCTTC,CASANDRGESGYTF
TRBD1,.,16,TRBV25-1,TRBJ1-6,TGTGCCAGCAGTGGAGCCGGGACAGCCTATAATTCACCCCTCCACTTT,CASSGAGTAYNSPLHF
TRBD2,.,15,TRBV6-1,TRBJ2-3,TGTGCCAGCAGTGAGCCTAGCGGGGGCACAGATACGCAGTATTTT,CASSEPSGGTDTQYF
.,.,11,TRBV9,TRBJ2-3,TGTGCCAGCAGCGTAGGTAATACGCAGTATTTT,CASSVGNTQYF
TRBD1,once,13,TRBV29-1,TRBJ2-7,TGCAGCGTTGAAGGGACAGGGGGCGGCGAGCAGTACTTC,CSVEGTGGGEQYF
TRBD1,.,15,TRBV6-5,TRBJ1-2,TGTGCCAGCACCCCCGGTTACACAGGGGTTAGCGGCTACACCTTC,CASTPGYTGVSGYTF
.,.,15,TRBV5-1,TRBJ2-3,TGCGCCAGCAGCTTGGGTACAGGTTTCACAGATACGCAGTATTTT,CASSLGTGFTDTQYF
TRBD1,once,16,TRBV18,TRBJ1-5,TGTGCCAGCTCACCCCTCGCCGGACAGGGGAGTCAGCCCCAGCATTTT,CASSPLAGQGSQPQHF
.,few,13,TRBV28,TRBJ1-2,TGTGCCAGCAGTCAGGGCCGGGTGATCGGCTACACCTTC,CASSQGRVIGYTF
.,.,12,TRBV29-1,TRBJ1-2,TGCAGCGCCGCAGAACCTGGCTATGGCTACACCTTC,CSAAEPGYGYTF
.,.,16,TRBV5-6,TRBJ1-1,TGTGCCAGCAGCCCTATATCCCCGACAGAGAACACTGAAGCTTTCTTT,CASSPISPTENTEAFF
.,once,12,TRBV29-1,TRBJ1-1,TGCAGCGTTGGGGAGCCGATTGGTGAAGCTTTCTTT,CSVGEPIGEAFF
.,.,14,TRBV3-1/TRBV3-2,TRBJ2-1,TGTGCCAGCAGCCATGACAGCCCCTACAATGAGCAGTTCTTC,CASSHDSPYNEQFF
.,few,13,TRBV11-3,TRBJ1-1,TGTGCCAGCAGCCGCGGGACGAACACTGAAGCTTTCTTT,CASSRGTNTEAFF
TRBD1,.,16,TRBV15,TRBJ1-2,TGTGCCACCAGCAGAGTAACTGGGACAGGCTCCTATGGCTACACCTTC,CATSRVTGTGSYGYTF
.,once,11,TRBV29-1,TRBJ2-2,TGCAGCGTCCTACTACCCGGGGAGCTGTTTTTT,CSVLLPGELFF
.,.,12,TRBV21-1,TRBJ2-7,TGTCGAGCACTGGGCAGATCCTACGAGCAGTACTTC,CRALGRSYEQYF
TRBD2,.,15,TRBV29-1,TRBJ2-5,TGCAGCGTTGAAGATTATCGAGCGGGAGTGTGGACCCAGTACTTC,CSVEDYRAGVWTQYF
.,.,14,TRBV6-6,TRBJ1-4,TGTGCCAGCAGTTACGGCGGACAAAATGAAAAACTGTTTTTT,CASSYGGQNEKLFF
.,.,12,TRBV2,TRBJ1-2,TGTGCCAGCAGTGTGGCGGGCTATGGCTACACCTTC,CASSVAGYGYTF
.,.,16,TRBV19,TRBJ2-1,TGTGCCAGTAGTATGAACATCGGGGAAGCCTACAATGAGCAGTTCTTC,CASSMNIGEAYNEQFF
.,.,14,TRBV7-2,TRBJ1-2,TGTGCCAGCAGCTTAGGTAGGGGTAGTTATGGCTACACCTTC,CASSLGRGSYGYTF
.,.,14,TRBV7-3,TRBJ2-1,TGTGCCAGCAGCTTCACCGGGGGAAACAATGAGCAGTTCTTC,CASSFTGGNNEQFF
TRBD2,.,19,TRBV5-1,TRBJ2-1,TGCGCCAGCAGCGGATTTACGGGACTAGCGGGAGGCTCCTACAATGAGCAGTTCTTC,CASSGFTGLAGGSYNEQFF
TRBD1,.,14,TRBV5-1,TRBJ1-3,TGCGCCAGCAGCTCCACGGACAGGGCGGACACCATATATTTT,CASSSTDRADTIYF
.,.,16,TRBV7-8,TRBJ2-7,TGTGCCAGCAGCCCCGGGCCGAGACAGCTATCCTACGAGCAGTACTTC,CASSPGPRQLSYEQYF
TRBD1,.,13,TRBV12-3/TRBV12-4,TRBJ2-7,TGTGCCAGCAGGAGGGGACAGGGTTTGGAGCAGTACTTC,CASRRGQGLEQYF
TRBD1,.,17,TRBV19,TRBJ1-4,TGTGCCAGTAGTGGAGAGAGGACAGGGGTAACTAATGAAAAACTGTTTTTT,CASSGERTGVTNEKLFF
.,.,17,TRBV5-1,TRBJ2-7,TGCGCCAGCAGCTCTCAAGTAGGTGGTTCGGTGACTTACGAGCAGTACTTC,CASSSQVGGSVTYEQYF
.,.,15,TRBV19,TRBJ2-7,TGTGCCAGTAGTATAGCTGGACAGTACTCCTACGAGCAGTACTTC,CASSIAGQYSYEQYF
TRBD2,few,18,TRBV27,TRBJ2-4,TGTGCCATCCTCGGGACTAACCTTTCACTGTTAGCCAAAAACATTCAGTACTTC,CAILGTNLSLLAKNIQYF
.,.,12,TRBV10-3,TRBJ2-1,TGTGCCATCAGCGGACTTTCCAATGAGCAGTTCTTC,CAISGLSNEQFF
.,.,15,TRBV5-4,TRBJ1-2,TGTGCCAGCAGCTTGCAGGGCGTCGGCAACTATGGCTACACCTTC,CASSLQGVGNYGYTF
.,.,15,TRBV5-6,TRBJ2-7,TGTGCCAGCAGCTTGGGGCAGGGGCTGTCCTACGAGCAGTACTTC,CASSLGQGLSYEQYF
TRBD1,once,15,TRBV7-9,TRBJ2-1,TGTGCCAGCAGAACCCTGACAGGGTCCTACAATGAGCAGTTCTTC,CASRTLTGSYNEQFF
TRBD1,.,15,TRBV11-3,TRBJ1-2,TGTGCCAGCAGCCCAAGTTCAGGGGGCCGGGATGGCTACACCTTC,CASSPSSGGRDGYTF
.,.,15,TRBV7-8,TRBJ1-1,TGTGCCAGCAGCATTTTTAATTCGATGAGCACTGAAGCTTTCTTT,CASSIFNSMSTEAFF
.,few,15,TRBV2,TRBJ1-4,TGTGCCAGCAGTGAAGGCGGGGTGGCTAATGAAAAACTGTTTTTT,CASSEGGVANEKLFF
TRBD1,.,13,TRBV27,TRBJ1-2,TGTGCCAGCAAGGGGACAGGGGGATTAGGCTACACCTTC,CASKGTGGLGYTF